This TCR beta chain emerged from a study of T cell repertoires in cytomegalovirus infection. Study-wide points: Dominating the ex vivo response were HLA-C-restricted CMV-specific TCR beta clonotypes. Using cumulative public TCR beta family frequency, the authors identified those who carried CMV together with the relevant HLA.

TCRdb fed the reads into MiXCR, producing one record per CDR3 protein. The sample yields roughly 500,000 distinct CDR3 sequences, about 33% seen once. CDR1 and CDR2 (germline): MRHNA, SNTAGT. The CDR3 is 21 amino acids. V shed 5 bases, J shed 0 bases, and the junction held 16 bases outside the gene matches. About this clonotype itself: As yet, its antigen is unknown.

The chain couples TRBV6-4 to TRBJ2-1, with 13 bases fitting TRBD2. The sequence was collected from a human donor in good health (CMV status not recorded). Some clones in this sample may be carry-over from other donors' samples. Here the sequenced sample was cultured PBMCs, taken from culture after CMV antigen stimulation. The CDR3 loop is CASSNTGPGLAGLHSYNEQFF. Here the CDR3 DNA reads TGTGCCAGCAGTAATACCGGCCCGGGACTAGCGGGACTACACTCCTACAATGAGCAGTTCTTC.